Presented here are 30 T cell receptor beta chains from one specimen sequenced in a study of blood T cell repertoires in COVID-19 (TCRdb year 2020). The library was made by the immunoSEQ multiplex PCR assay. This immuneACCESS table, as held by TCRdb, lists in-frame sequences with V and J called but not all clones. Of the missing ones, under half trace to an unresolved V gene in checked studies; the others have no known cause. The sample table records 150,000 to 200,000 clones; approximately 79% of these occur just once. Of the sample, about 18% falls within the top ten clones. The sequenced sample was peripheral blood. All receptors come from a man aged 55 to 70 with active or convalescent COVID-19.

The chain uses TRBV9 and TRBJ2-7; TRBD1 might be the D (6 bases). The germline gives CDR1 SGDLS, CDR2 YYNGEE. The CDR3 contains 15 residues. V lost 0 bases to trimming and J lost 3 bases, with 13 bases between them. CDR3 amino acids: CASSVGPGADYEQYF. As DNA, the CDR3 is TGTGCCAGCAGCGTAGGTCCAGGGGCAGACTACGAGCAGTACTTC.

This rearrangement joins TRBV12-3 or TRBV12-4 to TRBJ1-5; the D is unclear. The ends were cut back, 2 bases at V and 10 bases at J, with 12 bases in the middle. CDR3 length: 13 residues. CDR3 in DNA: TGTGCCAGCAGTTTACCGGGCGCGGGACCCCAGCATTTT. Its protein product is CASSLPGAGPQHF.

The CDR3 region has the DNA TGTGCCAGCAGCCAAGACACGTCCTACGAGCAGTACTTC. Encoded protein: CASSQDTSYEQYF. This sequence joins TRBV12-3 or TRBV12-4 and TRBJ2-7; no clear D gene. V gave up 6 bases and J gave up 1 base, with 10 bases separating them. The CDR3 spans 13 residues.

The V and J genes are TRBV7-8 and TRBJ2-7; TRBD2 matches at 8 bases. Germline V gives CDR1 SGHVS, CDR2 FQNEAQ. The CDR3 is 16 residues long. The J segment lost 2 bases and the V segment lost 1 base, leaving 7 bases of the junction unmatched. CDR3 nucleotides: TGTGCCAGCAGCTTAGGGGCCGCGCGGGAGGCCTACGAGCAGTACTTC. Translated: CASSLGAAREAYEQYF.

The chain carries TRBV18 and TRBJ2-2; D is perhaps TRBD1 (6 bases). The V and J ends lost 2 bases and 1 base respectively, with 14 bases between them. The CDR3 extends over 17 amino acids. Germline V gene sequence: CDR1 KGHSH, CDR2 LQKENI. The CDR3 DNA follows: TGTGCCAGCTCACCAGGGGCCGGCAGGGGGAACACCGGGGAGCTGTTTTTT. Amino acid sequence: CASSPGAGRGNTGELFF.

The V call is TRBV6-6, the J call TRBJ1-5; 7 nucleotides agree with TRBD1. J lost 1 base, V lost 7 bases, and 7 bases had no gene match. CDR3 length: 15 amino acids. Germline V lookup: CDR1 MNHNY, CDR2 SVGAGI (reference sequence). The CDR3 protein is CASTIDRASNQPQHF. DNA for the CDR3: TGTGCCAGCACTATAGACAGGGCCAGCAATCAGCCCCAGCATTTT.

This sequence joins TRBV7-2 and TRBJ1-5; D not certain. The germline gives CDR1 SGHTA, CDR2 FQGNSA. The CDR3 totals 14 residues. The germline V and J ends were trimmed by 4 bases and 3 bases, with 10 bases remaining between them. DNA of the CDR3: TGTGCCAGCAGCTCCGCAGGATACAATCAGCCCCAGCATTTT. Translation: CASSSAGYNQPQHF.

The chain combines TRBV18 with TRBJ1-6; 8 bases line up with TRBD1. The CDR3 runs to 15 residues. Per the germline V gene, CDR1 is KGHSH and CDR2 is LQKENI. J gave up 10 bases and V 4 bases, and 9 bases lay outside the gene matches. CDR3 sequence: CASSLSPGQDSPLHF. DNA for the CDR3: TGTGCCAGCTCACTTTCCCCGGGACAGGACTCACCCCTCCACTTT.

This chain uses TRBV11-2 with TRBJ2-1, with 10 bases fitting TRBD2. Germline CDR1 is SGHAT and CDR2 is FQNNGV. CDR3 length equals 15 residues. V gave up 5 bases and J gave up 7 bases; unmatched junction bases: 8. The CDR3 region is CASSPRGAGGNEQFF. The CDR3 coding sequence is TGTGCCAGCAGCCCCAGGGGAGCGGGAGGGAATGAGCAGTTCTTC.

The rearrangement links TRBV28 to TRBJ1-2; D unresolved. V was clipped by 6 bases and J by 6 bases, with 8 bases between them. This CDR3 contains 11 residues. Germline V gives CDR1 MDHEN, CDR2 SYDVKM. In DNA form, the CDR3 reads TGTGCCAGCAGCACAGAGAATGGCTACACCTTC. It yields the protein CASSTENGYTF.

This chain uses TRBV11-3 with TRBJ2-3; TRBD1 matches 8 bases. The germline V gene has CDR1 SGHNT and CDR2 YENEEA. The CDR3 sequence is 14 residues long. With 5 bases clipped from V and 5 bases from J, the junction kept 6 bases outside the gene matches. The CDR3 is CASSQGARRDTQYF. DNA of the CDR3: TGTGCCAGCAGCCAGGGGGCCCGGAGAGATACGCAGTATTTT.

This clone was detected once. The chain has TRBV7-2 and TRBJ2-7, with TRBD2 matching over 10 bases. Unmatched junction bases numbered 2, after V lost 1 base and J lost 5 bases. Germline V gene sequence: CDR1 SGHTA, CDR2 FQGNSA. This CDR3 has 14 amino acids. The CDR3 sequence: CASSLVLAGDEQYF. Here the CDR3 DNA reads TGTGCCAGCAGCTTAGTCCTAGCGGGAGACGAGCAGTACTTC. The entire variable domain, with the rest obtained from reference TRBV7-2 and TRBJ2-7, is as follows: GAGVSQSPSNKVTEKGKDVELRCDPISGHTALYWYRQSLGQGLEFLIYFQGNSAPDKSGLPSDRFSAERTGGSVSTLTIQRTQQEDSAVYLCASSLVLAGDEQYFGPGTRLTVT.

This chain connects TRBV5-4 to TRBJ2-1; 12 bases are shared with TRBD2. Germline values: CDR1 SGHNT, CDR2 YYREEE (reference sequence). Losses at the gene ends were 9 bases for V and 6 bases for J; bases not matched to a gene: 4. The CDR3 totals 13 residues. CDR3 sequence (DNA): TGTGCCACTTGGGGACTAGCGGGCAATGAGCAGTTCTTC. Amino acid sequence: CATWGLAGNEQFF.

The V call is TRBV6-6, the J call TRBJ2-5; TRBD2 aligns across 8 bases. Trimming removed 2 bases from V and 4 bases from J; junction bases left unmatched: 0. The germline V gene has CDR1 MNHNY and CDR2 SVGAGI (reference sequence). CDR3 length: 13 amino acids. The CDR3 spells CASSYREGETQYF. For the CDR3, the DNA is TGTGCCAGCAGTTACCGGGAGGGAGAGACCCAGTACTTC.

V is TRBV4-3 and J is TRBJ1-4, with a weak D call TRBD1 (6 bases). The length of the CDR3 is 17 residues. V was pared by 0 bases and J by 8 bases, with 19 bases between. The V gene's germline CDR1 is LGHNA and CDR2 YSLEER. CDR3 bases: TGCGCCAGCAGCCAAGATAGCTTTGCAGGGGCGAAGGAAAAACTGTTTTTT. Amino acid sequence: CASSQDSFAGAKEKLFF.

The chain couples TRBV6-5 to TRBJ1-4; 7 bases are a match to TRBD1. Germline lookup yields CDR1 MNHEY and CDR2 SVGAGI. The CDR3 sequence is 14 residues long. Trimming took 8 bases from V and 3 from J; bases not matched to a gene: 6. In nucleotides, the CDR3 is TGTGCCAGCGGACGGGGACAGTCTAATGAAAAACTGTTTTTT. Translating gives CASGRGQSNEKLFF.

The DNA for the CDR3 is TGTGCCAGCAGCTCTTGGACAGACTTCTCTGGAAACACCATATATTTT. Its protein is CASSSWTDFSGNTIYF. The chain has TRBV7-9 and TRBJ1-3, with a tentative D call TRBD1 (6 bases). The CDR3 has 16 residues. V was pared by 4 bases and J by 0 bases, with 13 bases between. The germline CDR1 and CDR2 sequences are SEHNR and FQNEAQ (reference sequence). The entire variable domain, with the rest obtained from reference TRBV7-9 and TRBJ1-3, is as follows: DTGVSQNPRHKITKRGQNVTFRCDPISEHNRLYWYRQTLGQGPEFLTYFQNEAQLEKSRLLSDRFSAERPKGSFSTLEIQRTEQGDSAMYLCASSSWTDFSGNTIYFGEGSWLTVV.

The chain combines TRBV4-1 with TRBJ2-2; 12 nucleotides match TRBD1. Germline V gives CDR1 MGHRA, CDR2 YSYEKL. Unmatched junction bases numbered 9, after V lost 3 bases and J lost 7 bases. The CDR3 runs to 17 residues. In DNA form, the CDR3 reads TGCGCCAGCAGCCAGAGCCCGGGACAGGGGGCCGTCGGGGAGCTGTTTTTT. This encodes CASSQSPGQGAVGELFF.

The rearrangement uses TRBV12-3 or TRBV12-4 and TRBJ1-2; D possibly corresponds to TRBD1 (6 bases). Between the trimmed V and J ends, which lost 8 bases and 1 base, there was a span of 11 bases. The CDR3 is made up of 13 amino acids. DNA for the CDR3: TGTGCCAGCTCCAGGGGATATAACTATGGCTACACCTTC. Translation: CASSRGYNYGYTF.

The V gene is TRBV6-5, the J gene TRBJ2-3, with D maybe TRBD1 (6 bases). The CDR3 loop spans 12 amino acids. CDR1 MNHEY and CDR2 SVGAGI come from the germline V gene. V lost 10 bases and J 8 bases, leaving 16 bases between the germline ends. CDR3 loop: CATRGGALTQYF. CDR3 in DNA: TGTGCCACACGAGGGGGAGCCCTTACGCAGTATTTT.

The CDR3 nucleotides are TGTGCCAGCAGCTCCTCCGGGACAGGGTCCTACGAGCAGTACTTC. Translating it yields CASSSSGTGSYEQYF. This chain uses TRBV5-5 with TRBJ2-7, with 9 bases that match TRBD1. The V gene end was trimmed by 3 bases and the J gene end by 1 base; junction bases not matched to a gene: 5. The CDR3 contains 15 residues. The V gene's germline CDR1 is SGHKS and CDR2 YYEKEE (reference sequence).

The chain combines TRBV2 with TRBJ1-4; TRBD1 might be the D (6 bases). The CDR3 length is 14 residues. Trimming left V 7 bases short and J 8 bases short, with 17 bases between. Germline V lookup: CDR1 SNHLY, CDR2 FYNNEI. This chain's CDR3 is CASNPSDRGEKLFF. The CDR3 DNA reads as TGTGCCAGCAATCCATCGGACAGAGGGGAAAAACTGTTTTTT.

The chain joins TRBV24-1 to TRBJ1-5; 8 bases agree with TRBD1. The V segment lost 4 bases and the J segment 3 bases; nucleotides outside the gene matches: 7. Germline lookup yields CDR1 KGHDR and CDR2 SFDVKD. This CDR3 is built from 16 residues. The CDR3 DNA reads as TGTGCCACCAGTGACCCTCGGACAGGGAACAATCAGCCCCAGCATTTT. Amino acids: CATSDPRTGNNQPQHF.

CDR3 sequence reads: CASSLDLTREKLFF. CDR3 nucleotides: TGTGCCAGCAGCTTGGACCTTACGAGGGAAAAACTGTTTTTT. V usage is TRBV5-6 and J usage is TRBJ1-4, with D unresolved. The CDR3 loop spans 14 amino acids. The V end was cut by 0 bases, the J end by 8 bases, with 11 bases between. Germline loops: CDR1 SGHDT, CDR2 YYEEEE.

The CDR3 region is CASSLNRGSYEQYF. The CDR3 region has the DNA TGTGCCAGCAGCTTAAATAGGGGGTCCTACGAGCAGTACTTC. The chain has TRBV7-3 and TRBJ2-7; the D gene is possibly TRBD1 (6 bases). V was pared by 1 base and J by 1 base, with 8 bases between. Germline V CDR1 and CDR2: SGHTA, FQGTGA. CDR3 length: 14 residues.

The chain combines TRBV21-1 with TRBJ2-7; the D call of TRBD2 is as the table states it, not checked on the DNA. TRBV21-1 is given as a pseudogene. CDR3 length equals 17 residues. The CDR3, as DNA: TGTGCCAGCAGCAAAGTATTTTCTCGGGGGTACGCCTACGAGCAGTACTTC. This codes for CASSKVFSRGYAYEQYF.

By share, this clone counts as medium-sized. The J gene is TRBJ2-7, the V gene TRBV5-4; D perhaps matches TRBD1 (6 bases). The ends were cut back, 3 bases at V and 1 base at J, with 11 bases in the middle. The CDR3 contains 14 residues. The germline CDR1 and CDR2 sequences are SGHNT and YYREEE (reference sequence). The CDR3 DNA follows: TGTGCCAGCAGCTCAAATACAGGGTCCTACGAGCAGTACTTC. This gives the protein CASSSNTGSYEQYF.

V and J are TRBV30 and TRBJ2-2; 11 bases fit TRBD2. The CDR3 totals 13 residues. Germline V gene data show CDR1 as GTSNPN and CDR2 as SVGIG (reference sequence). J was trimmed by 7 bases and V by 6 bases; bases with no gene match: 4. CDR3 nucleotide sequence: TGTGCCTGTAGCGGGAGGGCAAGCGGGGAGCTGTTTTTT. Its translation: CACSGRASGELFF.

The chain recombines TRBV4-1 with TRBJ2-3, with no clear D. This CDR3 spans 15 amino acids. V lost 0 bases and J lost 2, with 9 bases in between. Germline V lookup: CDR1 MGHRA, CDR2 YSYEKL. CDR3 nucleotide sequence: TGCGCCAGCAGCCAAGAACGGCTAGTCACAGATACGCAGTATTTT. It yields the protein CASSQERLVTDTQYF.

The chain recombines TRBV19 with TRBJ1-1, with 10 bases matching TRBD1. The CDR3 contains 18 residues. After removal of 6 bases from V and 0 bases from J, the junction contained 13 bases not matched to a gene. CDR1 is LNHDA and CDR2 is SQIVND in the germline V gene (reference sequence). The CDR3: CASRSPWGTGDMNTEAFF. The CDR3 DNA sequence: TGTGCCAGTAGATCGCCGTGGGGGACAGGGGATATGAACACTGAAGCTTTCTTT.